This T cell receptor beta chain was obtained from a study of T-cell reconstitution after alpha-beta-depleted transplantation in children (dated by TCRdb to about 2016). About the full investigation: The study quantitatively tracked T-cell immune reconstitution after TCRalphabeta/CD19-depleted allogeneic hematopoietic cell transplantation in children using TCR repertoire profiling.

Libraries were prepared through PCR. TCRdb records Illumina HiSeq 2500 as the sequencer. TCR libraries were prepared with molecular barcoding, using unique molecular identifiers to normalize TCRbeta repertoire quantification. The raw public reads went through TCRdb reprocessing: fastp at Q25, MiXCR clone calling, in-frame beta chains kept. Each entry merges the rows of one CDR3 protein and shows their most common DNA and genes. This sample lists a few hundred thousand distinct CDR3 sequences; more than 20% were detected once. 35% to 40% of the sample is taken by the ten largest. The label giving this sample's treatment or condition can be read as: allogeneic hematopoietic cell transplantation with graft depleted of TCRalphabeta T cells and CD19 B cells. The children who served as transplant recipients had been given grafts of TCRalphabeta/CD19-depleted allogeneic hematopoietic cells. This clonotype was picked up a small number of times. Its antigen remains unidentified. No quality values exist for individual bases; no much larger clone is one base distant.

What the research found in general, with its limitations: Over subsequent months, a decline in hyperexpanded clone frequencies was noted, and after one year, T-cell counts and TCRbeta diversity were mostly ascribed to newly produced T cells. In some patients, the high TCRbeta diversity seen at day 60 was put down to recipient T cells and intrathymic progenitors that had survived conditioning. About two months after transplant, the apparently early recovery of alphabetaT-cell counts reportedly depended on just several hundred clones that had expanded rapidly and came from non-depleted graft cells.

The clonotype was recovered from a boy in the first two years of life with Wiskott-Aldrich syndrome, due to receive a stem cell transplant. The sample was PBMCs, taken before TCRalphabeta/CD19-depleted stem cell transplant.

The CDR3 region reads CAGQTRNTGELFF. The DNA sequence follows: TGTGCCGGCCAGACACGGAACACCGGGGAGCTGTTTTTT. The chain was built from TRBV12-3 or TRBV12-4 and TRBJ2-2, with the D gene not clear enough to name. V loses 11 bases, J loses 1 base, and the germline ends lie 11 bases apart. Reading from cysteine to phenylalanine, the CDR3 counts 13 amino acids. Just the 39-base CDR3 DNA is kept, in frame starting at base 1.